A single sample is the source of the 31 T cell receptor beta chains below, sequenced in a study of T cells in Graves' hyperthyroidism and ophthalmopathy (dated by TCRdb to about 2019). The library was obtained by multiplex PCR. The sequencer was an Illumina HiSeq 2000. Amplification of TCR beta CDR3 regions was carried out from RNA transcripts. A first-round RT-PCR of the TCR CDR3 used the HTBI primer set with the Qiagen OneStep RT-PCR kit. In-frame beta chains were kept once TCRdb had trimmed the public reads at Q25 with fastp and called clones with MiXCR. A single entry per CDR3 protein holds the most common genes and DNA from its merged rows. This sample comprises about 130,000 distinct CDR3 sequences, about 20% of them detected only once. More than 65% of the sample lies in the top ten. Sequenced input: blood. The receptor set was obtained from a woman in her forties or fifties with Graves' hyperthyroidism that later progressed to Graves' ophthalmopathy.

This clonotype was seen ten or more times. V gene TRBV11-2 combines with J gene TRBJ1-4; D possibly corresponds to TRBD1 (6 bases). This CDR3 spans 15 amino acids. V lost 0 bases and J lost 5, with 10 bases in between. Germline CDR1 reads SGHAT; CDR2 reads FQNNGV. The CDR3 nucleotides are TGTGCCAGCAGCTTAGACTCCACAGGGAATGAAAAACTGTTTTTT. It encodes CASSLDSTGNEKLFF. Filled out from reference TRBV11-2 and TRBJ1-4, the complete variable domain reads EAGVAQSPRYKIIEKRQSVAFWCNPISGHATLYWYQQILGQGPKLLIQFQNNGVVDDSQLPKDRFSAERLKGVDSTLKIQPAKLEDSAVYLCASSLDSTGNEKLFFGSGTQLSVL.

This clonotype was seen repeatedly, ten times or more. The chain combines TRBV19 with TRBJ2-2, with TRBD1 matching 11 bases. V shed 4 bases, J shed 0 bases, and the junction held 4 bases outside the gene matches. Germline CDR1 reads LNHDA; CDR2 reads SQIVND (reference sequence). This CDR3 region has 17 residues. CDR3 sequence (DNA): TGTGCCAGTAGTAGGGACAGGGGGGGAGCGAACACCGGGGAGCTGTTTTTT. It encodes CASSRDRGGANTGELFF.

This chain uses TRBV7-2 with TRBJ2-1; 12 bases are a match to TRBD2. Germline CDR1 reads SGHTA; CDR2 reads FQGNSA. Trimming took 8 bases from V and 0 from J; bases not matched to a gene: 8. CDR3 length: 17 residues. The CDR3 loop is CASSLRTSGTSYNEQFF. The CDR3, as DNA: TGTGCCAGCTCGTTGCGGACTAGCGGGACCTCCTACAATGAGCAGTTCTTC.

This clonotype showed up just a few times. The chain recombines TRBV20-1 with TRBJ2-1, with unresolved D. V lost 1 base to trimming and J lost 8 bases, with 6 bases between them. This CDR3 region has 11 residues. CDR1 and CDR2 (germline): DFQATT, SNEGSKA (reference sequence). CDR3 bases: TGCAGTGCTAGAGGGCGAGATGAGCAGTTCTTC. It specifies CSARGRDEQFF.

The table lists this clonotype with a few counts. The gene calls are TRBV19 and TRBJ2-1; D unresolved. Looked up from germline, CDR1 is LNHDA and CDR2 is SQIVND (reference sequence). This CDR3 region has 13 residues. The V gene lost 6 bases and the J gene lost 10 bases, with 16 bases spanning the gap. The CDR3 is CASRVASISEQFF. The CDR3 region has the DNA TGTGCCAGTAGGGTGGCTAGTATTTCGGAGCAGTTCTTC.

This clonotype was found a few times. The chain is built from TRBV9 and TRBJ1-6; no firm D call. The V gene lost 0 bases and the J gene lost 10 bases, with 17 bases spanning the gap. Germline V gives CDR1 SGDLS, CDR2 YYNGEE. The CDR3 sequence is 16 residues long. The CDR3 protein is CASSVGPGPGDSPLHF. CDR3 nucleotide sequence: TGTGCCAGCAGCGTAGGTCCCGGCCCGGGTGACTCACCCCTCCACTTT.

This clonotype was seen at least ten times. The CDR3 DNA sequence: TGTGCCAGCAGCTTTGGGACCCACGGAGCAGATACGCAGTATTTT. Amino acids: CASSFGTHGADTQYF. This rearrangement joins TRBV7-6 to TRBJ2-3; either TRBD1 or TRBD2 may supply D (5 bases each). Germline-derived CDR1 and CDR2 are SGHVS and FNYEAQ. V was shortened by 3 bases and J by 4 bases, with 14 bases between the two germline ends. CDR3 length equals 15 residues.

The chain uses TRBV3-1 and TRBJ1-1; D call uncertain. Germline V lookup: CDR1 LGHDT, CDR2 YNNKEL (reference sequence). V was cut by 0 bases and J by 0 bases, with 5 bases left in between. The CDR3 is made up of 14 amino acids. The CDR3 region is CASSQDIMNTEAFF. CDR3 bases: TGTGCCAGCAGCCAAGACATCATGAACACTGAAGCTTTCTTT.

This clonotype was seen ten or more times. V is TRBV3-1 and J is TRBJ2-2, with a weak D call TRBD1 (5 bases). Looked up from germline, CDR1 is LGHDT and CDR2 is YNNKEL (reference sequence). The CDR3 is 15 amino acids. V was cut by 1 base and J by 4 bases, with 10 bases left in between. CDR3 in amino acids: CASSQAGWGTGELFF. The CDR3 DNA sequence: TGTGCCAGCAGCCAAGCAGGGTGGGGCACCGGGGAGCTGTTTTTT.

The chain recombines TRBV29-1 with TRBJ1-2, with D possibly being TRBD1 (5 bases). This CDR3 is 11 amino acids long. The germline V and J ends were trimmed by 8 bases and 8 bases, with 15 bases remaining between them. CDR1 is SQVTM, CDR2 ANQGSEA, per germline. As DNA, the CDR3 is TGCAGCTTATGGACAACCGGCGGCTACACCTTC. Amino acid sequence: CSLWTTGGYTF.

This clonotype has at least ten counts. The chain combines TRBV19 with TRBJ2-2, with a possible D match to TRBD2 (6 bases). V lost 3 bases and J 3 bases, leaving 17 bases between the germline ends. The V gene's germline CDR1 is LNHDA and CDR2 SQIVND (reference sequence). CDR3 size: 17 residues. The CDR3 bases are TGTGCCAGTAGTATGAGGGAGTCTTGGGGGGACACCGGGGAGCTGTTTTTT. Amino acid sequence: CASSMRESWGDTGELFF.

This clonotype was seen repeatedly, ten times or more. V and J are TRBV5-1 and TRBJ2-4; tentative D call: TRBD2 (6 bases). Per the germline V gene, CDR1 is SGHRS and CDR2 is YFSETQ. This CDR3 is built from 13 residues. V shed 6 bases and J shed 7 bases, with 14 bases lying between them. CDR3 protein: CASIREWCNIQYF. DNA for the CDR3: TGCGCCAGCATACGGGAGTGGTGTAACATTCAGTACTTC.

This clonotype has only one observation. This chain links TRBV28 with TRBJ2-3, with no clear D. Trimming shortened V by 7 bases and J by 6 bases, and 5 bases separated the two germline ends. Germline lookup yields CDR1 MDHEN and CDR2 SYDVKM. The CDR3 has 10 amino acids. The CDR3 protein is CASMGDTQYF. For the CDR3, the DNA is TGTGCCAGCATGGGGGATACGCAGTATTTT. Using reference TRBV28 and TRBJ2-3 for the parts outside the CDR3, the full variable domain is DVKVTQSSRYLVKRTGEKVFLECVQDMDHENMFWYRQDPGLGLRLIYFSYDVKMKEKGDIPEGYSVSREKKERFSLILESASTNQTSMYLCASMGDTQYFGPGTRLTVL.

This chain connects TRBV6-5 to TRBJ2-3; TRBD2 matches 14 bases. The CDR3 loop spans 15 amino acids. Germline CDR1 and CDR2: MNHEY and SVGAGI. With 0 bases clipped from V and 8 bases from J, the junction kept 1 base outside the gene matches. CDR3 nucleotides: TGTGCCAGCAGTTACTCGACTAGCGGGGGGGCTACGCAGTATTTT. Encoded protein: CASSYSTSGGATQYF.

This clonotype was observed a single time. The V gene is TRBV12-3 or TRBV12-4, the J gene TRBJ1-2; 9 positions match TRBD1. The CDR3 has 13 residues. The V gene end was trimmed by 4 bases and the J gene end by 6 bases; junction bases not matched to a gene: 3. This chain's CDR3 is CASSSGTGNGYTF. In DNA, the CDR3 is TGTGCCAGCAGTTCCGGGACAGGGAATGGCTACACCTTC.

This clonotype was found many times. V is TRBV5-1 and J is TRBJ2-2, with no clear D. Looked up from germline, CDR1 is SGHRS and CDR2 is YFSETQ. The CDR3 contains 16 residues. Deletions cut 4 bases from V and 0 bases from J, with 13 bases between. The CDR3 sequence is CASSPQISTNTGELFF. The CDR3 DNA reads TGCGCCAGCAGCCCACAGATTTCTACGAACACCGGGGAGCTGTTTTTT.

The chain uses TRBV18 and TRBJ1-1; TRBD1 might be the D (5 bases). V shed 2 bases and J shed 1 base, with 8 bases lying between them. The V gene's germline CDR1 is KGHSH and CDR2 LQKENI. The CDR3 spans 14 residues. DNA of the CDR3: TGTGCCAGCTCACCAAAGCAGGGGAACACTGAAGCTTTCTTT. It codes for CASSPKQGNTEAFF.

This clonotype turned up a few times. The genes are TRBV20-1 and TRBJ2-3; 8 bases align to TRBD2. The CDR3 runs 14 residues. V gave up 5 bases and J gave up 8 bases; unmatched junction bases: 12. From germline, CDR1 is DFQATT and CDR2 SNEGSKA (reference sequence). The CDR3 DNA is TGCAGTGCTCCTCGACCGGGACTAGGGGGTACGCAGTATTTT. Protein sequence: CSAPRPGLGGTQYF.

In this sample, this clonotype turned up many times. V gene TRBV27 combines with J gene TRBJ1-1, with D tentatively TRBD1 (5 bases). This CDR3 region has 15 residues. Germline V lookup: CDR1 MNHEY, CDR2 SMNVEV (reference sequence). Trimming pared 2 bases from V and 5 bases from J, leaving 15 bases between. CDR3: CASSLLPRGRTEAFF. CDR3 in DNA: TGTGCCAGCAGTTTACTTCCCCGGGGACGGACTGAAGCTTTCTTT.

There are many counts of this clonotype. V and J are TRBV6-1 and TRBJ1-1; 9 positions match TRBD1. CDR1 MNHNS and CDR2 SASEGT come from the germline V gene. The CDR3 is made up of 14 amino acids. Losses at the gene ends were 5 bases for V and 6 bases for J; bases not matched to a gene: 7. The CDR3 nucleotides read TGTGCCAGCAGTCGCCGGGACAGGGTGGCTGAAGCTTTCTTT. Its protein product is CASSRRDRVAEAFF.

This chain uses TRBV20-1 with TRBJ1-2, with TRBD1 identical over 10 bases. V shed 6 bases, J shed 10 bases, and the junction held 23 bases outside the gene matches. Germline V gene sequence: CDR1 DFQATT, CDR2 SNEGSKA (reference sequence). This CDR3 is 17 amino acids long. CDR3: CSAPSWDRGVFSYSYTF. The CDR3, as DNA: TGCAGTGCCCCTTCCTGGGACAGGGGTGTATTCTCATACTCCTACACCTTC.

This clonotype was recorded many times. The chain links TRBV3-1 to TRBJ2-7, with D unresolved. Trimming took off 1 base at V and 0 bases at J, with 13 bases between the two ends. The CDR3 runs to 16 residues. Germline V gene lookup returns CDR1 LGHDT and CDR2 YNNKEL (reference sequence). CDR3 sequence reads: CASSQGRALSSYEQYF. In DNA form, the CDR3 reads TGTGCCAGCAGCCAAGGACGGGCTCTTAGCTCCTACGAGCAGTACTTC.

There are many counts of this clonotype. The V and J genes are TRBV28 and TRBJ1-5, with TRBD1 matching over 7 bases. The CDR3 is 18 residues long. Germline V gives CDR1 MDHEN, CDR2 SYDVKM. V lost 6 bases and J lost 3; bases outside the gene matches: 17. The CDR3 region has the DNA TGTGCCAGCAGACCTACTCTCGGACAGGCGAGAACCAATCAGCCCCAGCATTTT. Translation: CASRPTLGQARTNQPQHF.

The chain joins TRBV20-1 to TRBJ2-5; 8 bases line up with TRBD2. There are 15 residues in the CDR3. Germline-derived CDR1 and CDR2 are DFQATT and SNEGSKA (reference sequence). V lost 0 bases, J lost 5 bases, and 8 bases stayed unmatched. The CDR3 nucleotides read TGCAGTGCTAGAGAGGGTTCCCGGGGGGGGGAGACCCAGTACTTC. It translates to CSAREGSRGGETQYF.

This clonotype was recorded at least ten times. This sequence joins TRBV7-9 and TRBJ2-3; 9 bases agree with TRBD2. CDR1 is SEHNR, CDR2 FQNEAQ, per germline (reference sequence). This CDR3 spans 15 amino acids. The trim removed 1 base at V and 1 base at J, leaving 0 bases unmatched. This CDR3 is CASSLGTSGTDTQYF. CDR3 sequence (DNA): TGTGCCAGCAGCTTAGGGACTAGCGGCACAGATACGCAGTATTTT.

This clonotype was counted ten times or more. V gene TRBV6-1 combines with J gene TRBJ2-5; 12 bases agree with TRBD2. Germline-derived CDR1 and CDR2 are MNHNS and SASEGT. The CDR3 is 17 residues long. Germline trimming cut 7 bases from V and 1 base from J; bases unmatched to any gene: 10. The DNA of the CDR3 is TGTGCCAGCAAGGGGGAATGGACTAGCGGGATCCAAGAGACCCAGTACTTC. It is translated as CASKGEWTSGIQETQYF.

This clonotype was seen a few times. CDR3 loop: CATSDPSGRAREQFF. CDR3 in DNA: TGTGCCACCAGTGACCCGAGCGGGAGGGCGCGTGAGCAGTTCTTC. The V gene is TRBV24-1, the J gene TRBJ2-1, with 10 bases identical to TRBD2. The V segment lost 4 bases and the J segment 9 bases; nucleotides outside the gene matches: 8. Germline assignment: CDR1 KGHDR and CDR2 SFDVKD. CDR3 length: 15 residues.

This clonotype came up many times. V usage is TRBV3-1 and J usage is TRBJ2-7; 11 nucleotides align to TRBD2. CDR1 and CDR2 (germline): LGHDT, YNNKEL (reference sequence). There are 15 residues in the CDR3. The V segment lost 6 bases and the J segment 5 bases; nucleotides outside the gene matches: 9. CDR3: CASRKGTSGSNEQYF. CDR3 DNA: TGTGCCAGCAGGAAAGGAACTAGCGGGAGCAACGAGCAGTACTTC.

The chain couples TRBV6-2 or TRBV6-3 to TRBJ2-5; TRBD2 matches 7 bases. The CDR3 totals 15 residues. The germline gives CDR1 MNHEY, CDR2 SVGEGT. The ends lost 8 bases at V and 4 bases at J; junction bases unmatched: 13. The CDR3 sequence: CASRQTSRRIETQYF. Written as DNA, the CDR3 is TGTGCCAGCCGACAGACTAGCAGGAGGATAGAGACCCAGTACTTC.

This clonotype showed up many times. The chain is built from TRBV5-1 and TRBJ2-2; D possibly uses TRBD1 or TRBD2 (5 bases each). The CDR3 covers 15 residues. The V end lost 3 bases, the J end lost 2 bases, and 11 bases lay between the germline ends. Germline CDR1 reads SGHRS; CDR2 reads YFSETQ. CDR3 loop: CASSYRGANTGELFF. The CDR3, as DNA: TGCGCCAGCAGCTACCGGGGCGCCAACACCGGGGAGCTGTTTTTT.

This clonotype was detected ten times or more. CDR3 DNA: TGTGCCAGCAGCTTAGTAGCCATTAGTAGCTGGGACAGCGCAACTAATGAAAAACTGTTTTTT. It is translated as CASSLVAISSWDSATNEKLFF. The chain is built from TRBV27 and TRBJ1-4; 7 positions match TRBD1. After removal of 6 bases from V and 0 bases from J, the junction contained 22 bases not matched to a gene. From germline, CDR1 is MNHEY and CDR2 SMNVEV (reference sequence). This CDR3 has 21 amino acids.